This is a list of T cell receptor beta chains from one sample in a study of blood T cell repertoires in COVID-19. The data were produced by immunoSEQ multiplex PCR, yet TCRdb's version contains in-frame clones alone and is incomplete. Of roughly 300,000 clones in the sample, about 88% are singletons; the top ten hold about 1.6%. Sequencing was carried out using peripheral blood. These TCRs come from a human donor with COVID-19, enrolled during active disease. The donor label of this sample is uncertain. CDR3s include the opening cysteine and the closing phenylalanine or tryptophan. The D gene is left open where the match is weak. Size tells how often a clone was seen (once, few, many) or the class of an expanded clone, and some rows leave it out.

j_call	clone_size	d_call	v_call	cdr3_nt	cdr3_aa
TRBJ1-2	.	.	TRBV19	TGTGCCAGTACTGAGACAGGAGGTTTTGGCTATGGCTACACCTTC	CASTETGGFGYGYTF
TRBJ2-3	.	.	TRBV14	TGTGCCAGCAGCTCGCGGGACTCCACAGATACGCAGTATTTT	CASSSRDSTDTQYF
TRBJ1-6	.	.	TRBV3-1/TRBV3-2	TGTGCCAGCAGCCCAGACCGAACAGGGCCCGATAATTCACCCCTCCACTTT	CASSPDRTGPDNSPLHF
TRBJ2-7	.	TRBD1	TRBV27	TGTGCCAGCAGCTCTTTAAGGGGGCCTAACGAGCAGTACTTC	CASSSLRGPNEQYF
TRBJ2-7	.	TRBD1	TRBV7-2	TGTGCCAGCAGCCTACGGACAGGGGTCGAGCAGTACTTC	CASSLRTGVEQYF
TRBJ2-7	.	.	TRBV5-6	TGTGCCAGCAGCTCCAGGGCAGGGAGGATCTACGAGCAGTACTTC	CASSSRAGRIYEQYF
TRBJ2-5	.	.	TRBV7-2	TGTGCCAGCAGCCCAGGGCCCCAAGAGACCCAGTACTTC	CASSPGPQETQYF
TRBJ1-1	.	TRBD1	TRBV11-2	TGTGCCAGCAGCTTGGACAGGGAGGTAGAAGCTTTCTTT	CASSLDREVEAFF
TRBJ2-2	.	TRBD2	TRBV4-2	TGTGCCAGCAGCCAAGATTTAGCGGGAGGGCCGAACGGGGAGCTGTTTTTT	CASSQDLAGGPNGELFF
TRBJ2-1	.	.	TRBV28	TGTGCCAGCAGTTTTCGCAATGAGCAGTTCTTC	CASSFRNEQFF
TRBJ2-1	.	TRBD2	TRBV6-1	TGTGCCAGCAGTGTGGCTGCGGGAGGGCCCGACAATGAGCAGTTCTTC	CASSVAAGGPDNEQFF
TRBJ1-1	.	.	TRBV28	TGTGCCAGCAGTTCTCTTATAGCCGACCATAGAGAAGCTTTCTTT	CASSSLIADHREAFF
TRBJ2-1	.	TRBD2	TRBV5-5	TGTGCCAGCAGCGGGACTAGCGGGAGTGTGGATGAGCAGTTCTTC	CASSGTSGSVDEQFF
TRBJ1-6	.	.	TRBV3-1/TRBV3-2	TGTGCCAGCAGCCAATCTCCCAGGGGTTATAATTCACCCCTCCACTTT	CASSQSPRGYNSPLHF
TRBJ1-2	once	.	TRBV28	TGTGCCAGCAGTTTGACAGGTCCCAGTGGCTACACCTTC	CASSLTGPSGYTF
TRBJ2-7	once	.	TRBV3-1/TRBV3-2	TGTGCCAGCAGCCTACAAGTTGCCCGGCGGGACGGAAGCGAGCAGTACTTC	CASSLQVARRDGSEQYF
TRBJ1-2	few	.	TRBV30	TGTGCCTGGGAGGAGCGTAGGAACTATGGCTACACCTTC	CAWEERRNYGYTF
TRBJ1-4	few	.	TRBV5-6	TGTGCCAGCAGCGCGGGGACCCTCACCGGAGGTGAAAAACTGTTTTTT	CASSAGTLTGGEKLFF
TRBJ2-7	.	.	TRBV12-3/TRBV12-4	TGTGCCAGCAGTAGCCACTTAGCCTACGAGCAGTACTTC	CASSSHLAYEQYF
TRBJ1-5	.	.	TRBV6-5	TGTGCCAGCAGTCGACAGGTTAGCAATCAGCCCCAGCATTTT	CASSRQVSNQPQHF
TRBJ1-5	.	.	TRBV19	TGTGCCAGTATCGGTATGGCGGGAATAATTAATCAGCCCCAGCATTTT	CASIGMAGIINQPQHF
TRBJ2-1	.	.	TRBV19	TGTGCCAGTAGTATAGGGGCTGAAAATGAGCAGTTCTTC	CASSIGAENEQFF
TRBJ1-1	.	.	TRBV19	TGTGCCAGTAACCCGACACCCCGCGGGTATGAAGCTTTCTTT	CASNPTPRGYEAFF
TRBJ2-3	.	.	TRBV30	TGTGCCTGGGGCCGGGATCGAACTAGCACAGATACGCAGTATTTT	CAWGRDRTSTDTQYF
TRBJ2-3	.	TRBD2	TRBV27	TGTGCCAGCAATCAAGCGGGAGGTACAGATACGCAGTATTTT	CASNQAGGTDTQYF
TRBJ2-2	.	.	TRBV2	TGTGCCAGCAGTGTTGGCAGGGGCACCGGGGAGCTGTTTTTT	CASSVGRGTGELFF
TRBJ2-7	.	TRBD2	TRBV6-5	TGTGCCAGCAGTCCCCCCGCTAGCGGGAGGCGCGAGCAGTACTTC	CASSPPASGRREQYF
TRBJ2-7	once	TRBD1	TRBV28	TGTGCCAGCAGGGAGCCGGGGACAGGACCCTCCGAGCAGTACTTC	CASREPGTGPSEQYF
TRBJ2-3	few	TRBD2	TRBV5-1	TGCGCCAGCAGCCCCGTCTATAGCGGGACAGATACGCAGTATTTT	CASSPVYSGTDTQYF
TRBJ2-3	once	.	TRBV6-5	TGTGCCAGCAGAACGGACTATGGGAGCACAGATACGCAGTATTTT	CASRTDYGSTDTQYF
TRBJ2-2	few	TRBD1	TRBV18	TGTGCCAGCTCACTACGGACAGGGAACACCGGGGAGCTGTTTTTT	CASSLRTGNTGELFF
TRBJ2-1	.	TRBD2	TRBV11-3	TGTGCCAGCAGCCAGTTAACTAGCGGGAGTGAGCAGTTCTTC	CASSQLTSGSEQFF
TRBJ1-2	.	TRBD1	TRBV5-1	TGCGCCAGCAGCACCTCAGGGGGAGACTATGGCTACACCTTC	CASSTSGGDYGYTF
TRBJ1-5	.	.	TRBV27	TGTGCCAGCAGTCCCAGGCGAGATCAGCCCCAGCATTTT	CASSPRRDQPQHF
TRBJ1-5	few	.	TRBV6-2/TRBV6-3	TGTGCCAGCAGTTACGGGGGCGACCGATATAGCAATCAGCCCCAGCATTTT	CASSYGGDRYSNQPQHF
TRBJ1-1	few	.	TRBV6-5	TGTGCCAGCAAGGAAGGGGCGTACACTGAAGCTTTCTTT	CASKEGAYTEAFF
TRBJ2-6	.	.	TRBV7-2	TGTGCCAGCAGCTTAAATTTCAGAACAGACCTCAACGTCCTGACTTTC	CASSLNFRTDLNVLTF
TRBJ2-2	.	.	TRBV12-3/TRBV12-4	TGTGCCAGCAGCGTCAGGGGAACCGGGGAGCTGTTTTTT	CASSVRGTGELFF
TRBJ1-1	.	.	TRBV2	TGTGCCAGCAGTGAAGCGAGGCCTGAAGCTTTCTTT	CASSEARPEAFF
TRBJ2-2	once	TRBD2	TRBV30	TGTGCCTGGAGTTGGTTAGCGGGAGTGATGTGGGGCACCGGGGAGCTGTTTTTT	CAWSWLAGVMWGTGELFF
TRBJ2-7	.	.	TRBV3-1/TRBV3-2	TGTGCCAGCAGCCAAGACCGGAGCTCCTACGAGCAGTACTTC	CASSQDRSSYEQYF
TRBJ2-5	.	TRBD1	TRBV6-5	TGTGCCAGCAGTTGGGACAGGGGGCGGCAAGAGACCCAGTACTTC	CASSWDRGRQETQYF